A selection of T cell receptor beta chains follows, all from one sample in a study of early T cells in non-severe SARS-CoV-2 infection. TCRdb re-called the 5' RACE reads through MiXCR, storing one row per CDR3 protein. Seen here are fewer than 85,000 distinct CDR3 sequences, 16% observed once, and the top ten hold about 3.1%. Sequences were obtained from whole blood. The receptors originated from an adult who was a healthcare worker with PCR-confirmed SARS-CoV-2 infection or an uninfected control (not recorded which). The CDR3 runs from the conserved cysteine through the conserved F or W. A D gene is named only where the DNA matches it firmly. Size is stated for part of the rows, as once, few or many counts, or as a class when the clone is expanded.

>TRBV18|TRBD2|few|TRBJ2-7
TGTGCCAGCTCACCACGGGCACTAGCGGGAAGCGACGAGCAGTACTTC
CASSPRALAGSDEQYF
>TRBV20-1|-|many|TRBJ1-2
TGCAGTGCTAGAGATACCCAGACGAACTATGGCTACACCTTC
CSARDTQTNYGYTF
>TRBV20-1|TRBD2|-|TRBJ2-1
TGCAGTGCTAGAAGCCCTAGCGGGAATTCCTACAATGAGCAGTTCTTC
CSARSPSGNSYNEQFF
>TRBV24-1|TRBD2|-|TRBJ2-1
TGTGCCACCAGTGACCCATCCCCGACTAGCCGCTCCTACAATGAGCAGTTCTTC
CATSDPSPTSRSYNEQFF
>TRBV5-1|TRBD1|few|TRBJ1-1
TGCGCCAGCAGCTCCGGACAGGGGGCTCTGAACACTGAAGCTTTCTTT
CASSSGQGALNTEAFF
>TRBV6-1|-|-|TRBJ2-3
TGTGCCAGCAGTGTCCGTCCCACAGATACGCAGTATTTT
CASSVRPTDTQYF
>TRBV7-3|TRBD2|many|TRBJ2-7
TGTGCCAGCAGCCCCTTCGCGGGGGGACTCTACGAGCAGTACTTC
CASSPFAGGLYEQYF
>TRBV2|-|few|TRBJ1-5
TGTGCCTGCCGCAGGGAAGAGCTACAGCCCCAGCATTTT
CACRREELQPQHF
>TRBV6-5|-|-|TRBJ1-6
TGTGCCAGCAGTTACGGGGGGGGAGGATCACCCCTCCACTTT
CASSYGGGGSPLHF
>TRBV7-8|TRBD1|-|TRBJ2-7
TGTGCCAGCAGTCGGACAGGGGCGACCTACGAGCAGTACTTC
CASSRTGATYEQYF
>TRBV15|-|once|TRBJ1-6
TGTGCCACCAGCCGTGATAATTCACCCCTCCACTTT
CATSRDNSPLHF
>TRBV29-1|-|few|TRBJ2-5
TGCAGCGGGGAGAGTGGGACCCAGTACTTC
CSGESGTQYF
>TRBV10-3|TRBD2|-|TRBJ2-1
TGTGCCATCAGTCAGCGGGAGGGACGCAATGAGCAGTTCTTC
CAISQREGRNEQFF
>TRBV18|TRBD2|-|TRBJ2-1
TGTGCCAGCTCACCACCCCAGACTAGCGGGAGCTCCTACAATGAGCAGTTCTTC
CASSPPQTSGSSYNEQFF
>TRBV9|-|few|TRBJ1-5
TGTGCCAGCAGCGTAAGTCTTGGACAGCCCCAGCATTTT
CASSVSLGQPQHF